This TCR beta chain was observed in a study of T cells after yellow fever vaccination. As for the study in general: The SMART-Seq v4 Ultra Low Input method served to prepare the low-cell-number fractions.

Per the germline V gene, CDR1 is SGHDT and CDR2 is YYEEEE. This CDR3 has 13 amino acids. Trimming removed 2 bases from V and 5 bases from J, with 10 bases in between. Points from the study as a whole: Only a small proportion of the clonotypes turned up in both the CD4 and the CD8 compartments, likely arising from convergent recombination.

TCR cDNA was made by 5'RACE template switching, adding a universal primer site and UMIs. In TCRdb, the 5' RACE reads were re-called with MiXCR into one record per CDR3 protein. The sample has some 150,000 distinct CDR3 sequences, about 6.2% seen once; the top ten hold more than 0.55%. This clonotype has ten or more counts. What it recognizes is unknown. This sequence was found in a man in his thirties or forties who received the YFV17D yellow fever vaccine. This chain uses TRBV5-6 with TRBJ2-5; D is unclear. This sample comprised CD4+ T cells sorted from PBMCs, obtained 10 days after the yellow fever booster vaccination. CDR3: CASSLRNGETQYF. The DNA of the CDR3 is TGTGCCAGCAGCTTAAGGAACGGGGAGACCCAGTACTTC.